This T cell receptor beta chain came from a study of monozygotic twins with inflammatory bowel disease. Findings and limits, study-wide: IBD patients had lower TCRbeta diversity (inverse Simpson) than healthy co-twins.

As regards this clonotype: Antigen: not known.

Germline V lookup: CDR1 SGHAT, CDR2 FQNNGV. The CDR3 is 16 residues long. The UMIs carried a 6-nucleotide sample barcode, and they were added by template switching. No DNA is given; TCRdb re-called the 5' RACE reads and lists each CDR3 protein once. Its clone listing holds fewer than 550,000 distinct CDR3 sequences. The sample was blood. This sequence was found in a human donor with ulcerative colitis or Crohn's disease, or a healthy co-twin of an affected twin (not recorded which). This chain links TRBV11-2 with TRBJ2-6; TCRdb names TRBD1, which stays unverified in the absence of DNA. CDR3 sequence: CASRRSQGAGANVLTF.